This T cell receptor (beta chain) was identified in a study of CD8 T cells in ankylosing spondylitis. Study outcomes and limitations: Typical of ankylosing spondylitis blood, it appeared, was a TCR beta motif of several highly homologous variants.

V shed 3 bases and J 8 bases; nucleotides not matched to a gene: 7. The CDR3 totals 15 residues. Looked up from germline, CDR1 is SGHTA and CDR2 is FQGNSA. MiXCR was run by TCRdb on the 5' RACE reads, yielding one entry per CDR3 protein. This sample has roughly 670,000 distinct CDR3 sequences, with under 20% found just once. This clonotype was seen a few times. Its target is not known. V is TRBV7-2 and J is TRBJ2-4; 10 bases are shared with TRBD2. The receptor was derived from a male donor with ankylosing spondylitis. The sample comprised blood, either unsorted or a sorted T cell fraction (not recorded which). The CDR3 here is CASSFISSGSYIQYF. The CDR3 nucleotides read TGTGCCAGCAGCTTCATATCTAGCGGGAGCTACATTCAGTACTTC.